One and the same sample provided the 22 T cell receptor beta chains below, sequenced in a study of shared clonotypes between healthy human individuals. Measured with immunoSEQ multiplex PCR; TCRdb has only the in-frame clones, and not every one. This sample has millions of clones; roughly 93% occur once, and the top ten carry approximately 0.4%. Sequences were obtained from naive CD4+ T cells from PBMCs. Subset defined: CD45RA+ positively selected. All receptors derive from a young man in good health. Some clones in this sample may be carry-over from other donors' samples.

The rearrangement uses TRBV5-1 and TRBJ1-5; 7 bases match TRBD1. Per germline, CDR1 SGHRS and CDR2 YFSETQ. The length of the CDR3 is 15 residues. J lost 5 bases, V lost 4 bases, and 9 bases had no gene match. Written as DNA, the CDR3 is TGCGCCAGCAGCCTGGGGGACAGCCCTCATCAGCCCCAGCATTTT. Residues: CASSLGDSPHQPQHF.

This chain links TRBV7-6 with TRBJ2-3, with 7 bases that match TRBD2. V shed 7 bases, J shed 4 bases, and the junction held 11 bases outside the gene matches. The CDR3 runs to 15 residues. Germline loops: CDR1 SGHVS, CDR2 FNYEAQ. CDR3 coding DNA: TGTGCCAGCACCCTAAGCGGGGTCGGATCAGATACGCAGTATTTT. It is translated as CASTLSGVGSDTQYF.

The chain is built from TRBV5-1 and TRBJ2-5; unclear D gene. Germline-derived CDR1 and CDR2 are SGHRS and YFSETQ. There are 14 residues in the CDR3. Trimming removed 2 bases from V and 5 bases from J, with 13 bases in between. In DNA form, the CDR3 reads TGCGCCAGCAGCTTAACCGGCCCGCGGGAGACCCAGTACTTC. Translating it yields CASSLTGPRETQYF.

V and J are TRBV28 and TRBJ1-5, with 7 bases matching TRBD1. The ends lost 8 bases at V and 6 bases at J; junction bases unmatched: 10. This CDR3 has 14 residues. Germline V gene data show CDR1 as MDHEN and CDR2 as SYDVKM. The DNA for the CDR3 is TGTGCCAGCCGGGACAGCCGAGCCATTCAGCCCCAGCATTTT. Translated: CASRDSRAIQPQHF.

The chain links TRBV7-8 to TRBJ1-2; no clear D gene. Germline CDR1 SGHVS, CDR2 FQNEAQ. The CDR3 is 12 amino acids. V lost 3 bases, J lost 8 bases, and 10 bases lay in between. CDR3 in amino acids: CASSFLGGGYTF. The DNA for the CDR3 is TGTGCCAGCAGCTTTTTAGGTGGCGGCTACACCTTC.

This CDR3 reads CASSLGYRGGTYEQYF. CDR3 nucleotides: TGTGCCAGCAGCTTGGGTTACAGGGGAGGTACCTACGAGCAGTACTTC. The genes are TRBV5-6 and TRBJ2-5; a possible D gene is TRBD1 (7 bases). The DNA end is more similar to TRBJ2-7, so the J call may be wrong. The CDR3 covers 16 residues. Germline-derived CDR1 and CDR2 are SGHDT and YYEEEE.

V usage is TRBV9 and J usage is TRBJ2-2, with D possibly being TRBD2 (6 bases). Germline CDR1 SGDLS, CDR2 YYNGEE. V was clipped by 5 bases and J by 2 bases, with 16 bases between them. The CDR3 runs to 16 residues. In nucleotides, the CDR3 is TGTGCCAGCAGAGCACCGGGACTGCAAAACACCGGGGAGCTGTTTTTT. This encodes CASRAPGLQNTGELFF.

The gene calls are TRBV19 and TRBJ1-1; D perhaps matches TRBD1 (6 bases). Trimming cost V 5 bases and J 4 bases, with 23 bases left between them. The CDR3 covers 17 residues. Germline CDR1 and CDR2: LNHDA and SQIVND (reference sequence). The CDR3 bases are TGTGCCAGTAGTGTCATCGCAGGGGTTTCATTTGGCACTGAAGCTTTCTTT. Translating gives CASSVIAGVSFGTEAFF.

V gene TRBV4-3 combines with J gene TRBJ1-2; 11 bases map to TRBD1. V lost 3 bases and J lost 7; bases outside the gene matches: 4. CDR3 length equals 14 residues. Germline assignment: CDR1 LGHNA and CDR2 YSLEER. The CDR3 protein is CASSQDRGPGGYTF. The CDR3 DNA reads TGCGCCAGCAGCCAGGACAGGGGGCCGGGTGGCTACACCTTC.

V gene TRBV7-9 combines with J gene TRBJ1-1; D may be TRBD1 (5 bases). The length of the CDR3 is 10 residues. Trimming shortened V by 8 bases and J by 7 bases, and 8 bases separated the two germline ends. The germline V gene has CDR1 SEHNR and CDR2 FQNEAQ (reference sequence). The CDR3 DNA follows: TGTGCCAGCGGGGCTCTTGAAGCTTTCTTT. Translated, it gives CASGALEAFF.

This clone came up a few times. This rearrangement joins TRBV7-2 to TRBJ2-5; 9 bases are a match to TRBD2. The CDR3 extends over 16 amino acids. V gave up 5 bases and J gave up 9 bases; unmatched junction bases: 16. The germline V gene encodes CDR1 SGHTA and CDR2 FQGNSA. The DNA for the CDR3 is TGTGCCAGCAGCCCCCGGTTGGCTAGCGGGACCCAGGCCCAGTACTTC. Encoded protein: CASSPRLASGTQAQYF. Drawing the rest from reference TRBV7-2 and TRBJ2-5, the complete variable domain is GAGVSQSPSNKVTEKGKDVELRCDPISGHTALYWYRQSLGQGLEFLIYFQGNSAPDKSGLPSDRFSAERTGGSVSTLTIQRTQQEDSAVYLCASSPRLASGTQAQYFGPGTRLLVL.

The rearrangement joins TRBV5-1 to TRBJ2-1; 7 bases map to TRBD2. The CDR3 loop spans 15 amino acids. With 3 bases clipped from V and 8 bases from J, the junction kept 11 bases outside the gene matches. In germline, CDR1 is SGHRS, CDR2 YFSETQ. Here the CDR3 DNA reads TGCGCCAGCAGCTCGAGGGCTAGCGCGGGAGATGAGCAGTTCTTC. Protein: CASSSRASAGDEQFF. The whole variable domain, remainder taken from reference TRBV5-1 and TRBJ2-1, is KAGVTQTPRYLIKTRGQQVTLSCSPISGHRSVSWYQQTPGQGLQFLFEYFSETQRNKGNFPGRFSGRQFSNSRSEMNVSTLELGDSALYLCASSSRASAGDEQFFGPGTRLTVL.

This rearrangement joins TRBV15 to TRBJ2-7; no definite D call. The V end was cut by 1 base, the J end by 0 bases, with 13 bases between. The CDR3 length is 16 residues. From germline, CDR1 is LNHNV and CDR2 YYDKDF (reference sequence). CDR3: CATSRAGPLSSYEQYF. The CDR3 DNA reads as TGTGCCACCAGCAGAGCGGGTCCGCTAAGCTCCTACGAGCAGTACTTC.

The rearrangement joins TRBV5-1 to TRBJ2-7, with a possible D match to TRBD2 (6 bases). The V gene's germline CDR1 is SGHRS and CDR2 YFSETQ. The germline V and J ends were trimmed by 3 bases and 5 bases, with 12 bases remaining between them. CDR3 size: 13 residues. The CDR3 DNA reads TGCGCCAGCAGCTCACTAGCTTTGAACGAGCAGTACTTC. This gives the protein CASSSLALNEQYF.

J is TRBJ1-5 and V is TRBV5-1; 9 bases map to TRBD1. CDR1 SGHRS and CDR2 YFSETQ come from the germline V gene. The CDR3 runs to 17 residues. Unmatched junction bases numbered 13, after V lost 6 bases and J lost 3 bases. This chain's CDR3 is CASTTRQGEFYNQPQHF. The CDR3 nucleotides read TGCGCCAGCACCACCCGACAGGGGGAGTTTTACAATCAGCCCCAGCATTTT.

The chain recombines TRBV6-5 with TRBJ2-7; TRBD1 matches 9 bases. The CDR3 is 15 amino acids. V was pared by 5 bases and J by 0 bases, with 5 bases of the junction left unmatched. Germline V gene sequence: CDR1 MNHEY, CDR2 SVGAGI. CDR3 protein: CASSLQGAGSYEQYF. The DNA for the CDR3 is TGTGCCAGCAGTCTACAGGGGGCAGGCTCCTACGAGCAGTACTTC.

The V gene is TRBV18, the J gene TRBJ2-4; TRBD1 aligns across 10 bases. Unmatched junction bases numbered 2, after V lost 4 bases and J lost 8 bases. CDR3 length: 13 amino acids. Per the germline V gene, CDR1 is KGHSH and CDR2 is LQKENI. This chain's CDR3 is CASSLGQGDIQYF. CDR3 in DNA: TGTGCCAGCTCACTCGGACAGGGGGACATTCAGTACTTC.

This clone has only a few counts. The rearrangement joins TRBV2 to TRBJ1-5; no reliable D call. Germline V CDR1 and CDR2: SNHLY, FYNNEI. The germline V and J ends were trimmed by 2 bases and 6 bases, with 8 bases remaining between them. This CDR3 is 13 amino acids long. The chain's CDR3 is CASSEFPSQPQHF. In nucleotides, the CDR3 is TGTGCCAGCAGTGAATTTCCTAGTCAGCCCCAGCATTTT. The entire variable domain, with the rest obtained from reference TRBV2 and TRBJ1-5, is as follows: EPEVTQTPSHQVTQMGQEVILRCVPISNHLYFYWYRQILGQKVEFLVSFYNNEISEKSEIFDDQFSVERPDGSNFTLKIRSTKLEDSAMYFCASSEFPSQPQHFGDGTRLSIL.

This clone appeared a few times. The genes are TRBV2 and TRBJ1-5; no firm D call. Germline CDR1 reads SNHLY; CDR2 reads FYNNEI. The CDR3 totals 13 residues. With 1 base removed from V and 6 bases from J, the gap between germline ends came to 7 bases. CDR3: CASSEESGQPQHF. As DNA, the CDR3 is TGTGCCAGCAGTGAAGAATCGGGTCAGCCCCAGCATTTT. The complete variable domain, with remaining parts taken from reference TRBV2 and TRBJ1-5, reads EPEVTQTPSHQVTQMGQEVILRCVPISNHLYFYWYRQILGQKVEFLVSFYNNEISEKSEIFDDQFSVERPDGSNFTLKIRSTKLEDSAMYFCASSEESGQPQHFGDGTRLSIL.

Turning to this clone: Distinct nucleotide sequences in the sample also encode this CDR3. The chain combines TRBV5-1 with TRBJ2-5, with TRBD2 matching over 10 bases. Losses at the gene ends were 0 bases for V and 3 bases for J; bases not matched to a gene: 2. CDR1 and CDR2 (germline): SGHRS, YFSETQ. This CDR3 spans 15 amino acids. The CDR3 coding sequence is TGCGCCAGCAGCTTGGGTACTAGCGGGAAAGAGACCCAGTACTTC. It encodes CASSLGTSGKETQYF.

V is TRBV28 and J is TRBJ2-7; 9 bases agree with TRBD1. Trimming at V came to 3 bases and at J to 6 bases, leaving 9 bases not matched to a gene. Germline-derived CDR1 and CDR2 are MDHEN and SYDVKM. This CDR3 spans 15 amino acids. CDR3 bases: TGTGCCAGCAGTTTGACCGGGACAGGGAAGGGCGAGCAGTACTTC. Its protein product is CASSLTGTGKGEQYF.

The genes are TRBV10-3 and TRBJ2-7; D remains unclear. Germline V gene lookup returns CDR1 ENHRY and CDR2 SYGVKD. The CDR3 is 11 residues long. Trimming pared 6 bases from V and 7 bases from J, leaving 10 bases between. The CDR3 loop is CAIRNTEEQYF. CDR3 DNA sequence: TGTGCCATCAGGAACACAGAGGAGCAGTACTTC.